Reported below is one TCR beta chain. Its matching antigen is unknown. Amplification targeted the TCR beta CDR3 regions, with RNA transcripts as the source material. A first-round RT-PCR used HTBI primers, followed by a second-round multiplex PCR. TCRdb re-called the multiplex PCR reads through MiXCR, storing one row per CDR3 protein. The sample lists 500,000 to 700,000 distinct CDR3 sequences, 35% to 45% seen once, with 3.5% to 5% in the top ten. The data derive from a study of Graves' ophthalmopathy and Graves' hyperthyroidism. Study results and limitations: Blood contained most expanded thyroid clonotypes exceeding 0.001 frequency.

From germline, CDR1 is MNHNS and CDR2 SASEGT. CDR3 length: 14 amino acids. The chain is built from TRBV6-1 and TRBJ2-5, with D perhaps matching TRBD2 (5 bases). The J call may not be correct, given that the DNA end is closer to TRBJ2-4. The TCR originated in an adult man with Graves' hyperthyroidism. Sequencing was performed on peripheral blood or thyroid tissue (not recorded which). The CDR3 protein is CASRLLGAKNIQYF. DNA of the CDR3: TGTGCCAGCAGGCTACTAGGGGCCAAAAACATTCAGTACTTC.